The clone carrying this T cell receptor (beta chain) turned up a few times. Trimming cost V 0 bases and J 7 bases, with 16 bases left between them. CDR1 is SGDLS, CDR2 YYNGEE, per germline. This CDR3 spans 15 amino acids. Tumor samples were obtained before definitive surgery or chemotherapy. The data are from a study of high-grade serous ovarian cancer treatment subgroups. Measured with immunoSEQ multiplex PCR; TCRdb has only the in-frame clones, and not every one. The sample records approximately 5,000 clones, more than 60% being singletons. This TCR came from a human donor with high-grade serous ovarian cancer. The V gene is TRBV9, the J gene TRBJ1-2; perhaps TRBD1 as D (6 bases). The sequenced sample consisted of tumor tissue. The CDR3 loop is CASSVGTASRSGYTF. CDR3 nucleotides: TGTGCCAGCAGCGTAGGGACAGCATCGCGCAGTGGCTACACCTTC.